The rows below give T cell receptor beta chains drawn from one sample of a study of human T cells and chemical hapten exposure. TCRdb independently ran MiXCR on the RACE reads; one entry per CDR3 protein. Seen here are about 380,000 distinct CDR3 sequences, 4.8% observed once, and the top ten hold about 2.1%. Material: whole blood, obtained in connection with sensitization to the hapten diphenylcyclopropenone (DPC). The receptors stem from a woman aged 50 to 60 with alopecia areata. Some clones in this sample may be carry-over from other donors' samples. CDR3s leave out the opening cysteine and the closing phenylalanine or tryptophan. Fields, in order: D gene, V gene, CDR3 length, J gene, CDR3 protein. The D gene is left open where the match is weak.

TRBD2	TRBV25-1	11	TRBJ2-3	ASSESGTTTRY
NA	TRBV3-1	12	TRBJ1-4	ASSHRGVDEKLF
NA	TRBV10-3	9	TRBJ2-7	AISANYEQY
NA	TRBV7-6	9	TRBJ2-3	ASGGTDTQY
NA	TRBV2	10	TRBJ2-5	ASSVREETQY
NA	TRBV12-5	11	TRBJ1-1	ASGLYPLSEAF
NA	TRBV12-3/TRBV12-4	14	TRBJ2-3	ASSLGPVYFTDTQY
NA	TRBV7-9	12	TRBJ2-4	ASRGRDGLNIQY
NA	TRBV15	14	TRBJ2-3	ATSRDRGSSGMGQY
NA	TRBV6-1	9	TRBJ2-1	ASRGPGEQF
NA	TRBV3-1	7	TRBJ2-5	ASGTPWY
TRBD2	TRBV28	14	TRBJ2-3	ASSLELAGGGDTQY
NA	TRBV7-8	13	TRBJ1-2	ASSLVFNPGFGYT
NA	TRBV7-9	12	TRBJ1-2	ASSLDSPNYGYT
NA	TRBV29-1	13	TRBJ2-6	SVEGPFSGANVLT
TRBD1	TRBV5-6	14	TRBJ1-1	ASSFPWTGGNTEAF
TRBD1	TRBV29-1	11	TRBJ1-2	SVRDRLNYGYT
NA	TRBV12-3/TRBV12-4	13	TRBJ2-3	ASSFVGRGTDTQY
TRBD1	TRBV16	13	TRBJ2-3	ASASTGGRPDTQY
NA	TRBV5-1	11	TRBJ1-1	ASSLEEITEAF
TRBD1	TRBV29-1	11	TRBJ1-1	SARTGEDTEAF
NA	TRBV3-1	10	TRBJ2-1	ASSQDMGSWF
NA	TRBV7-2	13	TRBJ2-1	ASSPSASSYNEQF
NA	TRBV6-2/TRBV6-3	16	TRBJ1-5	ASTPPERGGLSNQPQH
NA	TRBV27	12	TRBJ2-2	ASSFLGEDGELF
NA	TRBV27	11	TRBJ1-2	ASSLQRNYGYT
NA	TRBV11-2	11	TRBJ2-3	ASSYYGTDTQY
NA	TRBV20-1	9	TRBJ2-4	SARDGPEEY
TRBD1	TRBV12-5	14	TRBJ1-5	ASGLTAGTGRQPQH
NA	TRBV19	12	TRBJ1-4	ASSISAPNEKLF
TRBD1	TRBV18	14	TRBJ2-3	ASSQTTGKVTDTQY
NA	TRBV12-3/TRBV12-4	10	TRBJ1-5	ASGTATKPQH
TRBD1	TRBV29-1	9	TRBJ2-1	SGSQGNEQF